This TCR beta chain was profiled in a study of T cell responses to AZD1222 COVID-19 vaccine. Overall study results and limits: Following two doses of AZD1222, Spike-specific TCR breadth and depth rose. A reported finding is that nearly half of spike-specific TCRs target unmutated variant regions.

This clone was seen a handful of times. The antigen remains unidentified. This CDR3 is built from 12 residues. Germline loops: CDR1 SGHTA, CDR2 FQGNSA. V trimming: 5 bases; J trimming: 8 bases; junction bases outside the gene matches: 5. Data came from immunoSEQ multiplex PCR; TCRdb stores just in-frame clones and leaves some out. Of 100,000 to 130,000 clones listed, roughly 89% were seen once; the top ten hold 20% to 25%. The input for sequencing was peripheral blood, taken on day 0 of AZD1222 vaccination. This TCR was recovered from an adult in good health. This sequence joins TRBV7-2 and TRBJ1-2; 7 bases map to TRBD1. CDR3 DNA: TGTGCCAGCAGCCCACGGGACAGAGGCTACACCTTC. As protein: CASSPRDRGYTF.